Following are 6 T cell receptor beta chains from one sample sequenced in a study of T cell repertoires in cytomegalovirus infection. MiXCR, applied by TCRdb to the reads, yields one record per CDR3 protein. The table lists 650,000 to 900,000 distinct CDR3 sequences, approximately 32% of them singletons. The antigens of these receptors remain unknown. This specimen was cultured CD8+ T cells from PBMCs, taken from culture after CMV antigen stimulation. These receptors were collected from a human donor in good health (CMV status not recorded). Some clones in this sample may be carry-over from other donors' samples.

The chain carries TRBV6-1 and TRBJ1-1; possible D gene TRBD1, 6 bases. Trimming stripped 0 bases from V and 7 bases from J, with 12 bases between. Looked up from germline, CDR1 is MNHNS and CDR2 is SASEGT. This CDR3 has 14 amino acids. CDR3 sequence: CASSEALRQDEAFF. For the CDR3, the DNA is TGTGCCAGCAGTGAAGCGCTTCGACAGGATGAAGCTTTCTTT.

The chain uses TRBV5-6 and TRBJ2-1, with a possible D match to TRBD1 (5 bases). Germline lookup yields CDR1 SGHDT and CDR2 YYEEEE. The CDR3 spans 13 residues. V lost 5 bases to trimming and J lost 4 bases, with 10 bases between them. CDR3 residues: CASRTVGYNEQFF. The CDR3 nucleotides read TGTGCCAGCAGGACAGTCGGATACAATGAGCAGTTCTTC.

This chain uses TRBV4-1 with TRBJ1-1; no reliable D call. Trimming took off 4 bases at V and 3 bases at J, with 9 bases between the two ends. Germline assignment: CDR1 MGHRA and CDR2 YSYEKL. The CDR3 spans 13 residues. Here the CDR3 reads CASSLNGDTEAFF. The CDR3 DNA reads as TGCGCCAGCAGCCTAAACGGAGACACTGAAGCTTTCTTT.

This clonotype has only a few counts. The CDR3 reads CASSLGATLNTEAFF. The DNA for the CDR3 is TGCGCCAGCAGCCTGGGGGCCACGCTGAACACTGAAGCTTTCTTT. J is TRBJ1-1 and V is TRBV4-1; the D gene is possibly TRBD1 (6 bases). The germline V and J ends were trimmed by 4 bases and 0 bases, with 12 bases remaining between them. Germline V gives CDR1 MGHRA, CDR2 YSYEKL. The CDR3 is 15 amino acids.

The rearrangement uses TRBV2 and TRBJ1-1, with 11 bases that match TRBD1. CDR1 is SNHLY, CDR2 FYNNEI, per germline. The CDR3 runs to 15 residues. J gave up 7 bases and V 2 bases, and 6 bases lay outside the gene matches. The CDR3 protein is CASSEPWDRGIEAFF. CDR3 coding DNA: TGTGCCAGCAGTGAACCCTGGGACAGGGGGATTGAAGCTTTCTTT.

V is TRBV10-3 and J is TRBJ2-5; D not certain. Deletions cut 0 bases from V and 3 bases from J, with 8 bases between. Germline CDR1 ENHRY, CDR2 SYGVKD. CDR3 length equals 14 residues. The chain's CDR3 is CAISESKLKETQYF. In DNA, the CDR3 is TGTGCCATCAGTGAGTCGAAACTTAAAGAGACCCAGTACTTC.